This T cell receptor (beta chain) appears in the sequencing data of a study of technical replicates of blood from a few donors. This table comes from immunoSEQ multiplex PCR, and its TCRdb copy is limited to in-frame clones, with some not included. Of fewer than 90,000 clones listed, about 94% were seen once; the top ten hold about 0.26%. The germline CDR1 and CDR2 sequences are SGHDT and YYEEEE. The CDR3 spans 14 residues. V shed 3 bases, J shed 6 bases, and the junction held 7 bases outside the gene matches. Sequencing was carried out using T cells isolated from PBMCs. The V call is TRBV5-6, the J call TRBJ2-7; TRBD2 matches at 9 bases. This clonotype originated in a human donor in good health. CDR3: CASSSLAGVGEQYF. The CDR3 bases are TGTGCCAGCAGCTCCTTAGCGGGAGTAGGCGAGCAGTACTTC.